These 3 T cell receptor beta chains came from one sample sequenced in a study of T-cell memory formation after mild COVID-19. TCRdb recomputed calls from the 5' RACE reads with MiXCR, one row per CDR3 protein. This sample yields a few hundred thousand distinct CDR3 sequences, of which 8% to 10% are seen a single time; less than 25% belongs to the top ten. Sequencing was carried out using PBMCs or a T cell subset sorted from them (not recorded which). The receptors were gathered from a man in his late teens or twenties who had mild COVID-19 (a few samples of this study predate the infection). Cell type and time point are not known.

This clonotype was counted between two and nine times. The chain links TRBV12-3 or TRBV12-4 to TRBJ1-1; D is ambiguous. There are 15 residues in the CDR3. V was clipped by 1 base and J by 0 bases, with 9 bases between them. In DNA form, the CDR3 reads TGTGCCAGCAGTTTAGGTGGGCGCCTGAACACTGAAGCTTTCTTT. Translating gives CASSLGGRLNTEAFF.

The chain combines TRBV4-3 with TRBJ1-2; a possible D gene is TRBD1 (6 bases). The germline gives CDR1 LGHNA, CDR2 YSLEER. The length of the CDR3 is 15 residues. Deletions cut 1 base from V and 4 bases from J, with 13 bases between. The CDR3 region is CASSQVLQGSYGYTF. The DNA for the CDR3 is TGCGCCAGCAGCCAAGTCCTACAGGGTAGCTATGGCTACACCTTC.

There are a few counts of this clonotype. V and J are TRBV5-1 and TRBJ2-3; D ambiguous. Deletions cut 5 bases from V and 2 bases from J, with 15 bases between. The CDR3 runs to 15 residues. Germline V gene lookup returns CDR1 SGHRS and CDR2 YFSETQ. The CDR3 sequence: CASRPTSGPTDTQYF. The CDR3 DNA is TGCGCCAGCAGGCCGACATCCGGCCCCACAGATACGCAGTATTTT.